The 15 T cell receptor beta chains given below trace back to one sample, sequenced in a study of T-cell reconstitution after alpha-beta-depleted transplantation in children. The authors prepared the TCRbeta library with unique molecular identifiers. TCRdb reprocessed the PCR reads with MiXCR, giving one entry per CDR3 protein. This sample has about 110,000 distinct CDR3 sequences, with over 9% found just once. Specimen: PBMCs, collected before TCRalphabeta/CD19-depleted stem cell transplant. The receptors were gathered from a boy aged 2 to 9 with acute lymphoblastic leukemia, due to receive a stem cell transplant.

A few counts support this clonotype. The chain employs TRBV20-1 and TRBJ1-1; D is possibly TRBD1 (6 bases). The germline CDR1 and CDR2 sequences are DFQATT and SNEGSKA (reference sequence). This CDR3 has 13 residues. Between the trimmed V and J ends, which lost 6 bases and 0 bases, there was a span of 11 bases. CDR3 bases: TGCAGTGCGAAGACAGGCATGAACACTGAAGCTTTCTTT. Translation: CSAKTGMNTEAFF.

This clonotype was seen a few times. The genes are TRBV29-1 and TRBJ2-3; TRBD2 is a possible D gene (5 bases). The V and J ends lost 0 bases and 2 bases respectively, with 15 bases between them. CDR1 SQVTM and CDR2 ANQGSEA come from the germline V gene. The CDR3 sequence is 16 residues long. The CDR3 loop is CSVEEGAIAFTDTQYF. DNA for the CDR3: TGCAGCGTTGAAGAGGGAGCGATAGCCTTCACAGATACGCAGTATTTT.

This clonotype has a count of ten or more. V usage is TRBV12-3 or TRBV12-4 and J usage is TRBJ2-3, with unresolved D. V was clipped by 6 bases and J by 1 base, with 11 bases between them. The CDR3 runs to 14 residues. This chain's CDR3 is CASRTARGTDTQYF. As DNA, the CDR3 is TGTGCCAGCAGGACCGCTAGAGGCACAGATACGCAGTATTTT.

This clonotype was detected many times. The J gene is TRBJ1-1, the V gene TRBV12-3 or TRBV12-4; D remains ambiguous. CDR3 length equals 13 residues. V dropped 6 bases and J dropped 10 bases, with 18 bases sitting between them. This chain's CDR3 is CASSQHEGRGAFF. In DNA form, the CDR3 reads TGTGCCAGCAGCCAACACGAGGGTCGGGGAGCTTTCTTT.

This clonotype was seen more than once but under ten times. This chain joins TRBV7-9 and TRBJ2-5, with D tentatively TRBD1 or TRBD2 (6 bases each). Trimming pared 2 bases from V and 4 bases from J, leaving 11 bases between. Looked up from germline, CDR1 is SEHNR and CDR2 is FQNEAQ (reference sequence). There are 14 residues in the CDR3. The CDR3 coding sequence is TGTGCCAGCAGCTTAAGGGGGGTGAGAGAGACCCAGTACTTC. Protein product: CASSLRGVRETQYF. The whole variable domain, filled in from reference TRBV7-9 and TRBJ2-5, reads DTGVSQNPRHKITKRGQNVTFRCDPISEHNRLYWYRQTLGQGPEFLTYFQNEAQLEKSRLLSDRFSAERPKGSFSTLEIQRTEQGDSAMYLCASSLRGVRETQYFGPGTRLLVL.

This clonotype was found a few times. The chain is built from TRBV5-1 and TRBJ2-1, with TRBD2 identical over 9 bases. Germline V CDR1 and CDR2: SGHRS, YFSETQ. V lost 0 bases to trimming and J lost 1 base; unmatched junction nucleotides: 2. The CDR3 extends over 16 amino acids. CDR3 coding DNA: TGCGCCAGCAGCTTGGTAGCGGGAGTATCCTACAATGAGCAGTTCTTC. This codes for CASSLVAGVSYNEQFF. The whole variable domain, remainder taken from reference TRBV5-1 and TRBJ2-1, is KAGVTQTPRYLIKTRGQQVTLSCSPISGHRSVSWYQQTPGQGLQFLFEYFSETQRNKGNFPGRFSGRQFSNSRSEMNVSTLELGDSALYLCASSLVAGVSYNEQFFGPGTRLTVL.

The sample holds a few counts of this clonotype. The V and J genes are TRBV5-1 and TRBJ1-1; D possibly corresponds to TRBD1 (5 bases). With 1 base removed from V and 0 bases from J, the gap between germline ends came to 10 bases. This CDR3 has 15 amino acids. CDR1 SGHRS and CDR2 YFSETQ come from the germline V gene. CDR3 sequence reads: CASSLRTGMNTEAFF. As DNA, the CDR3 is TGCGCCAGCAGCTTGCGCACAGGTATGAACACTGAAGCTTTCTTT.

This clonotype was recorded at least ten times. The rearrangement links TRBV7-8 to TRBJ2-1, with D possibly TRBD2 on 8 matching bases. The CDR3 totals 21 residues. CDR1 is SGHVS, CDR2 FQNEAQ, per germline. The V gene lost 5 bases and the J gene lost 2 bases, with 31 bases spanning the gap. DNA of the CDR3: TGTGCCAGCAGCCCCAGGGGGAGAGGGAGGGCTAGCGGGTCTACCTACAATGAGCAGTTCTTC. Amino acid sequence: CASSPRGRGRASGSTYNEQFF.

This clonotype appeared a few times. The J gene is TRBJ2-1, the V gene TRBV6-2 or TRBV6-3; tentatively, D is TRBD1 or TRBD2 (5 bases each). V lost 2 bases and J lost 3, with 14 bases in between. The CDR3 length is 16 residues. Germline V gene sequence: CDR1 MNHEY, CDR2 SVGEGT. The CDR3: CASSYRWDPNYNEQFF. The CDR3 DNA is TGTGCCAGCAGTTACCGTTGGGACCCAAACTACAATGAGCAGTTCTTC.

This clonotype was recorded a few times. V is TRBV6-2 or TRBV6-3 and J is TRBJ2-1; the match to TRBD2 covers 11 bases. The germline V gene has CDR1 MNHEY and CDR2 SVGEGT. This CDR3 region has 16 residues. V shed 8 bases, J shed 5 bases, and the junction held 11 bases outside the gene matches. The CDR3 loop is CASARLAGGLHNEQFF. The DNA of the CDR3 is TGTGCCAGCGCACGCCTAGCGGGAGGACTACACAATGAGCAGTTCTTC.

The chain couples TRBV6-1 to TRBJ2-1; tentatively, D is TRBD1 or TRBD2 (5 bases each). V shed 5 bases and J shed 1 base, with 21 bases lying between them. The CDR3 loop spans 18 amino acids. CDR1 is MNHNS and CDR2 is SASEGT in the germline V gene. CDR3: CASSPNMGRGRSYNEQFF. The CDR3 coding sequence is TGTGCCAGCAGTCCAAACATGGGACGTGGACGTTCCTACAATGAGCAGTTCTTC.

The CDR3 DNA sequence: TGCAGTGCTGCTCCGGAGGCGGGAGGGCCTAGGGAGACCCAGTACTTC. This encodes CSAAPEAGGPRETQYF. The chain combines TRBV20-1 with TRBJ2-5; 9 bases align to TRBD2. Germline V lookup: CDR1 DFQATT, CDR2 SNEGSKA (reference sequence). The V and J ends lost 5 bases and 5 bases, in that order; junction bases with no gene match: 15. The length of the CDR3 is 16 residues.

The chain employs TRBV7-2 and TRBJ2-7, with D unclear. V dropped 1 base and J dropped 6 bases, with 7 bases sitting between them. Looked up from germline, CDR1 is SGHTA and CDR2 is FQGNSA. The CDR3 runs 12 residues. The CDR3: CASSLVPGEQYF. CDR3 DNA sequence: TGTGCCAGCAGCTTAGTACCTGGCGAGCAGTACTTC.

This clonotype was seen more than once but under ten times. This chain joins TRBV6-5 and TRBJ2-5; 14 nucleotides line up with TRBD2. CDR1 and CDR2 (germline): MNHEY, SVGAGI. V shed 2 bases and J 5 bases; nucleotides not matched to a gene: 7. The CDR3 spans 17 residues. Written as DNA, the CDR3 is TGTGCCAGCAGTTACCTCGGGACTAGCGGGAGAGCGGAGACCCAGTACTTC. Its protein is CASSYLGTSGRAETQYF.

This clonotype was observed at least ten times. The chain combines TRBV5-1 with TRBJ2-3; 11 bases fit TRBD2. The CDR3 loop spans 15 amino acids. The germline V gene has CDR1 SGHRS and CDR2 YFSETQ. The trim removed 3 bases at V and 6 bases at J, leaving 6 bases unmatched. This CDR3 reads CASSSPSGRHDTQYF. In DNA form, the CDR3 reads TGCGCCAGCAGCTCCCCTAGCGGGAGGCATGATACGCAGTATTTT.